This T cell receptor beta chain was documented in a study of T cells in Graves' hyperthyroidism and ophthalmopathy. RNA transcripts served as the template for amplifying TCR beta CDR3 regions. The TCR CDR3 first-round RT-PCR relied on the HTBI primer set. TCRdb reprocessed the multiplex PCR reads with MiXCR, giving one entry per CDR3 protein. The sample lists some 800,000 distinct CDR3 sequences, around 39% occurring once. The CDR3 length is 13 residues. V gave up 3 bases and J gave up 7 bases; unmatched junction bases: 7. Germline values: CDR1 SGDLS, CDR2 YYNGEE. This clonotype was counted only a few times.

The chain combines TRBV9 with TRBJ2-7; 7 nucleotides line up with TRBD1. The receptor comes from a man younger than 35 with Graves' hyperthyroidism. The sequenced sample consisted of blood. The CDR3 sequence: CASSGDSAREQYF. As DNA, the CDR3 is TGTGCCAGCAGCGGGGACAGTGCGCGGGAGCAGTACTTC.